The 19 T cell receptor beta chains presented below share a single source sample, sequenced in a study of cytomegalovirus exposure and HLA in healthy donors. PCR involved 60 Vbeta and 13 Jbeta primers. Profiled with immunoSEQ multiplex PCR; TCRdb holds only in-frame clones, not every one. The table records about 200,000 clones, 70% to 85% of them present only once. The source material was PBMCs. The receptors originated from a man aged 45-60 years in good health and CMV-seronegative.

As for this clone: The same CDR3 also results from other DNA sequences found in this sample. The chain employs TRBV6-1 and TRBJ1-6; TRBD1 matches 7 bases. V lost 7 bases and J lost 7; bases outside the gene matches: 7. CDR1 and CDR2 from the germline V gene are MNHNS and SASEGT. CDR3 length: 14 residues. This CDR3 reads CASTQGTENSPLHF. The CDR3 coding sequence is TGTGCCAGCACCCAGGGGACAGAGAATTCACCCCTCCACTTT.

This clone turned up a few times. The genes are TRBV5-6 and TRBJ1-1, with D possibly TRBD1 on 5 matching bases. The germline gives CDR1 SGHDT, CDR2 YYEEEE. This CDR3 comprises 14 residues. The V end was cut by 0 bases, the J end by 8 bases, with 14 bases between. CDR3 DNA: TGTGCCAGCAGCTTGGCCAAATCTTCAGGGGAAGCTTTCTTT. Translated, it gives CASSLAKSSGEAFF.

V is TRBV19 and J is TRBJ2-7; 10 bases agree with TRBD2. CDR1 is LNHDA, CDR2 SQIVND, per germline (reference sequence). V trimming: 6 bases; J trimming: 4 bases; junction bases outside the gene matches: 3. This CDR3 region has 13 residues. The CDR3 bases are TGTGCCAGTAGCCAACTAGCGGGGTACGAGCAGTACTTC. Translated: CASSQLAGYEQYF.

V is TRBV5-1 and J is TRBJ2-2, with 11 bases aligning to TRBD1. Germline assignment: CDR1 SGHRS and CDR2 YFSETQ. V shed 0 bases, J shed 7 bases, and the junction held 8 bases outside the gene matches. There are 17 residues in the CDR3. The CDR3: CASSLGGQGAPDGELFF. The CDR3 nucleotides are TGCGCCAGCAGCTTGGGCGGACAGGGGGCTCCCGACGGGGAGCTGTTTTTT. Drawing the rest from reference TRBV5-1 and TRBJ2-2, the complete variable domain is KAGVTQTPRYLIKTRGQQVTLSCSPISGHRSVSWYQQTPGQGLQFLFEYFSETQRNKGNFPGRFSGRQFSNSRSEMNVSTLELGDSALYLCASSLGGQGAPDGELFFGEGSRLTVL.

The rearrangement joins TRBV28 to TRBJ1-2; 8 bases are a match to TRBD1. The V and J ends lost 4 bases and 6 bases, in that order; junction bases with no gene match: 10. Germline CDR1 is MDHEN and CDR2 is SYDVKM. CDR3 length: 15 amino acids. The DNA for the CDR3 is TGTGCCAGCAGTTCCGGACAGGGAAGATACCATGGCTACACCTTC. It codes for CASSSGQGRYHGYTF.

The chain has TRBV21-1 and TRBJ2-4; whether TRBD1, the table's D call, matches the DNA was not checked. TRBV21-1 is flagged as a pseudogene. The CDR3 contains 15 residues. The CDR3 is CASRGRGLAKNIQYF. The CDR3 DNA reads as TGTGCCAGCAGGGGCAGGGGGCTTGCCAAAAACATTCAGTACTTC.

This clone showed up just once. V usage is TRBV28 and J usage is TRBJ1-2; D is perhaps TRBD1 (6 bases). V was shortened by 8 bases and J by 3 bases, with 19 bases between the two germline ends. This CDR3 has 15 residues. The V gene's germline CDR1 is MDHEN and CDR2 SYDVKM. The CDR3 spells CASETWTELYYGYTF. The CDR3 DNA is TGTGCCAGCGAAACCTGGACAGAACTCTACTATGGCTACACCTTC.

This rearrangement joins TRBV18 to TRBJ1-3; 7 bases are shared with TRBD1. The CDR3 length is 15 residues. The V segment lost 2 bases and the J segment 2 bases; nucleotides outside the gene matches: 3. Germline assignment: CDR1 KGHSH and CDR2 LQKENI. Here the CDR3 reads CASSPRDRAGNTIYF. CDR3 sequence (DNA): TGTGCCAGCTCACCAAGAGACAGGGCTGGAAACACCATATATTTT. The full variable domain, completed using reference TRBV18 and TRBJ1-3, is NAGVMQNPRHLVRRRGQEARLRCSPMKGHSHVYWYRQLPEEGLKFMVYLQKENIIDESGMPKERFSAEFPKEGPSILRIQQVVRGDSAAYFCASSPRDRAGNTIYFGEGSWLTVV.

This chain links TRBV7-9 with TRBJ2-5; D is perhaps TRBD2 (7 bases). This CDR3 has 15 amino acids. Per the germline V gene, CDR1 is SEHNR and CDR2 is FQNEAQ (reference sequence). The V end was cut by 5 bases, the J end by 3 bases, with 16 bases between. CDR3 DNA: TGTGCCAGCAGCCCGGGGGCTAGCGGTGAAGAGACCCAGTACTTC. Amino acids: CASSPGASGEETQYF. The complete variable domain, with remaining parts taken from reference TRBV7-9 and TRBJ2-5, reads DTGVSQNPRHKITKRGQNVTFRCDPISEHNRLYWYRQTLGQGPEFLTYFQNEAQLEKSRLLSDRFSAERPKGSFSTLEIQRTEQGDSAMYLCASSPGASGEETQYFGPGTRLLVL.

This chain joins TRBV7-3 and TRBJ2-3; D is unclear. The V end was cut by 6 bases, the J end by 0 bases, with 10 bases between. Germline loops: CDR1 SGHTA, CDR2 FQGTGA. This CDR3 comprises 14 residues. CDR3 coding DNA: TGTGCCAGCAGTACAGAGCTTAGCACAGATACGCAGTATTTT. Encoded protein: CASSTELSTDTQYF.

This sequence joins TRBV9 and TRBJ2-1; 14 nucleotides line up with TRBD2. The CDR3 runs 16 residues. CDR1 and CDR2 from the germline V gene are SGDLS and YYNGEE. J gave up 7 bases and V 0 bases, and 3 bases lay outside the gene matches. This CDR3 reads CASSVGGTSGSNEQFF. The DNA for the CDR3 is TGTGCCAGCAGCGTAGGGGGGACTAGCGGGAGTAATGAGCAGTTCTTC.

DNA for the CDR3: TGTGCCAGCAGTTCTAGCGGAAGCTCCTACAATGAGCAGTTCTTC. It translates to CASSSSGSSYNEQFF. The chain couples TRBV5-8 to TRBJ2-1, with TRBD2 matching over 7 bases. This CDR3 is 15 amino acids long. The V gene end was trimmed by 5 bases and the J gene end by 0 bases; junction bases not matched to a gene: 5. From germline, CDR1 is SGHTS and CDR2 YDEGEE.

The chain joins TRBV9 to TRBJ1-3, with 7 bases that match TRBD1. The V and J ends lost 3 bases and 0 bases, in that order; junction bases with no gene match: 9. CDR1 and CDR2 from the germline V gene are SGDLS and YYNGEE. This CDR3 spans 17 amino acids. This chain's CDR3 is CASSASDRQLSGNTIYF. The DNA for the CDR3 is TGTGCCAGCAGCGCTTCGGACAGGCAACTCTCTGGAAACACCATATATTTT.

The CDR3 here is CASSLGGAENYGYTF. CDR3 coding DNA: TGTGCCAGCAGCTTAGGAGGCGCAGAGAACTATGGCTACACCTTC. The chain carries TRBV7-9 and TRBJ1-2; D is unclear. The CDR3 spans 15 residues. CDR1 and CDR2 from the germline V gene are SEHNR and FQNEAQ (reference sequence). The germline V and J ends were trimmed by 1 base and 2 bases, with 11 bases remaining between them.

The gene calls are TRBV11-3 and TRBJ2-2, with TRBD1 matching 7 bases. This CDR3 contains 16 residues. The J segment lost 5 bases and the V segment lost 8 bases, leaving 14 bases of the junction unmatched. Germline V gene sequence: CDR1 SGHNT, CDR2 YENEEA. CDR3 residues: CASSPETGIQTGELFF. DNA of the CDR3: TGTGCCAGCTCACCCGAGACAGGGATCCAGACCGGGGAGCTGTTTTTT.

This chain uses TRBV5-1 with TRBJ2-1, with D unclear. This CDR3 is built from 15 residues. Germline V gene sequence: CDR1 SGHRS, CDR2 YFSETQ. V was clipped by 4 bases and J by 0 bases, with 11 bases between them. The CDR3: CASSVYLSSYNEQFF. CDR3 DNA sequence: TGCGCCAGCAGCGTCTACTTGAGCTCCTACAATGAGCAGTTCTTC.

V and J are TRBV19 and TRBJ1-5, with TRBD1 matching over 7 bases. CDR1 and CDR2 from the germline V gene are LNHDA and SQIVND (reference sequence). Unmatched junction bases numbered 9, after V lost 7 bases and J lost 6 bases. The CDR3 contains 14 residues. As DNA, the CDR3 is TGTGCCAGTACACAGGGGCTTTTCGTTCAGCCCCAGCATTTT. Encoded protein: CASTQGLFVQPQHF.

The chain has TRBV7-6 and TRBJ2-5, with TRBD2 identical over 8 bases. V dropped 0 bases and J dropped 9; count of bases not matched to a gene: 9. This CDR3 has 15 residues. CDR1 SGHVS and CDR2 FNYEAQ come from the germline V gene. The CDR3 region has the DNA TGTGCCAGCAGCTTAGCGGGGTATAGCGGGATGGCCCAGTACTTC. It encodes CASSLAGYSGMAQYF.

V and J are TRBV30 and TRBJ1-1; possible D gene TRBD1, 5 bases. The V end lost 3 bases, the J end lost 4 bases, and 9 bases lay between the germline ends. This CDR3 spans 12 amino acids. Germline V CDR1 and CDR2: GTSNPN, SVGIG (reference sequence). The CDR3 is CAWRPGGTEAFF. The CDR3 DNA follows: TGTGCCTGGAGACCGGGGGGCACTGAAGCTTTCTTT.